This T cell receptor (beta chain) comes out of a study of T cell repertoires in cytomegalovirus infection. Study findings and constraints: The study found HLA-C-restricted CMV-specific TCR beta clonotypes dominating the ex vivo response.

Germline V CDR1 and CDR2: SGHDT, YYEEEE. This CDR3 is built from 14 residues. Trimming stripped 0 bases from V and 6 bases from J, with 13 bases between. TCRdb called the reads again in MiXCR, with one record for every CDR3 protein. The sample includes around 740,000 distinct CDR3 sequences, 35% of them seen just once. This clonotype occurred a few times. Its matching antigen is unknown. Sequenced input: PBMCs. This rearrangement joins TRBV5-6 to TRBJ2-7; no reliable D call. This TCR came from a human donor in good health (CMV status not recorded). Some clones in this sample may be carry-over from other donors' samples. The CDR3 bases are TGTGCCAGCAGCTTGGGTCGAGACTTTGGCGAGCAGTACTTC. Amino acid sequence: CASSLGRDFGEQYF. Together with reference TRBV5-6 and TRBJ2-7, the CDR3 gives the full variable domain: DAGVTQSPTHLIKTRGQQVTLRCSPKSGHDTVSWYQQALGQGPQFIFQYYEEEERQRGNFPDRFSGHQFPNYSSELNVNALLLGDSALYLCASSLGRDFGEQYFGPGTRLTVT.